This T cell receptor (beta chain) is from a study of T cells after yellow fever vaccination. Points from the study as a whole: Most clones from primary vaccination were detected again post-booster (around 95% CD4, about 88% CD8). Within FACS-sorted repertoires, abundant clonotypes contaminating from the bulk population could be present.

Germline CDR1 reads MNHNS; CDR2 reads SASEGT. The CDR3 loop spans 14 amino acids. Trimming took 6 bases from V and 1 from J; bases not matched to a gene: 3. For TCR, cDNA came from 5'RACE template switching, which added a universal primer site and UMIs. TCRdb reprocessed the 5' RACE reads via MiXCR and lists one record per CDR3 protein. This sample carries about 360,000 distinct CDR3 sequences, around 6.4% of them seen once, and the ten largest clones take approximately 15%. To note about this clonotype: Its antigen is not identified.

The sequencing used PBMCs, collected 5 days after the yellow fever booster vaccination. This sequence joins TRBV6-1 and TRBJ2-3; TRBD2 agrees at 8 bases. The receptor was isolated from a man aged 25-40 years who received the YFV17D yellow fever vaccine. The CDR3 sequence is CASRSGSRTDTQYF. The CDR3 bases are TGTGCCAGCAGAAGCGGGAGTCGCACAGATACGCAGTATTTT.